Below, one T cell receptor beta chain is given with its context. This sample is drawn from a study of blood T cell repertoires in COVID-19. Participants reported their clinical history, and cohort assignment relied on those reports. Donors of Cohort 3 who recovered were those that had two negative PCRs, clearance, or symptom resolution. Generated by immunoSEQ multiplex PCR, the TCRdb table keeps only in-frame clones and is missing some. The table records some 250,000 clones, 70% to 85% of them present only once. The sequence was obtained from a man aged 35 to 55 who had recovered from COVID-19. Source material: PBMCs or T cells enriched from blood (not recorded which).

The CDR3 bases are TGTGCCAGCAGCTTAGAACAGGGGGCGGGATCACCCCTCCACTTT. Translated: CASSLEQGAGSPLHF. This chain joins TRBV11-2 and TRBJ1-6; 9 positions agree with TRBD1. The J segment lost 10 bases and the V segment lost 0 bases, leaving 4 bases of the junction unmatched. The V gene's germline CDR1 is SGHAT and CDR2 FQNNGV. The CDR3 extends over 15 amino acids.